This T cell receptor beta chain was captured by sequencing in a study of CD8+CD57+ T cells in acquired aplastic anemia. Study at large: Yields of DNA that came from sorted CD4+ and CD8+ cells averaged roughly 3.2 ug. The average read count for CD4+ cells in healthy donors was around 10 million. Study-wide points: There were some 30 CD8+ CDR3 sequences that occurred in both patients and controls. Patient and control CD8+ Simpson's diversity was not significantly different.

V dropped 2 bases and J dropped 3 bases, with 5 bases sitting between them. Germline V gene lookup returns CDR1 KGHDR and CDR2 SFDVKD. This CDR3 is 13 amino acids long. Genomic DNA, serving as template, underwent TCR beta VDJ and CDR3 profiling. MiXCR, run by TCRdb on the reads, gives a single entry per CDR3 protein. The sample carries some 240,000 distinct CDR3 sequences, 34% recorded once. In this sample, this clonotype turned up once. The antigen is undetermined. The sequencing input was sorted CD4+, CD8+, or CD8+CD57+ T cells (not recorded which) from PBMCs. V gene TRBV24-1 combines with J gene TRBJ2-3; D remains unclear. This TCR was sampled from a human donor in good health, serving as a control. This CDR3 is CATSDSLTDTQYF. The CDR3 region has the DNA TGTGCCACCAGTGATTCCCTGACAGATACGCAGTATTTT.